A single sample gave rise to the 19 T cell receptor beta chains below, sequenced in a study of blood T cell repertoires in COVID-19. Repertoires were generated with immunoSEQ multiplex PCR, while TCRdb's copy carries only in-frame clones and drops some. The sample comprises around 300,000 clones, approximately 88% of which are singletons, and over 8% rests with the top ten. Sequenced: peripheral blood. The receptors shown here come from a man between 18 and 29 years old with active or convalescent COVID-19.

V is TRBV19 and J is TRBJ1-5; D is possibly TRBD1 (5 bases). The CDR3 runs to 14 residues. Germline CDR1 and CDR2: LNHDA and SQIVND (reference sequence). V was shortened by 2 bases and J by 5 bases, with 10 bases between the two germline ends. CDR3 protein: CASSIQGSHQPQHF. CDR3 in DNA: TGTGCCAGTAGTATACAGGGAAGCCATCAGCCCCAGCATTTT.

This CDR3 is CASSLTGQALGPQHF. The CDR3 nucleotides are TGTGCCAGCAGCTTAACCGGACAGGCTCTAGGGCCCCAGCATTTT. The rearrangement joins TRBV7-9 to TRBJ1-5; TRBD1 aligns across 7 bases. CDR3 length equals 15 residues. Germline V lookup: CDR1 SEHNR, CDR2 FQNEAQ (reference sequence). V lost 2 bases and J lost 9; bases outside the gene matches: 10.

The chain is built from TRBV5-4 and TRBJ1-2; 7 nucleotides align to TRBD1. V lost 0 bases, J lost 8 bases, and 4 bases stayed unmatched. Germline CDR1 is SGHNT and CDR2 is YYREEE (reference sequence). The CDR3 spans 13 residues. The DNA for the CDR3 is TGTGCCAGCAGCTTGGACAGGGGTAGCGGCTACACCTTC. Protein sequence: CASSLDRGSGYTF.

The chain joins TRBV3-1 (or the pseudogene TRBV3-2) to TRBJ1-1, with 7 bases identical to TRBD1. CDR1 is LGHDT, CDR2 YNNKEL, per germline (reference sequence). After removal of 1 base from V and 6 bases from J, the junction contained 5 bases not matched to a gene. CDR3 length: 14 residues. CDR3 nucleotides: TGTGCCAGCAGCCAAGGAGGGGGCTGGCCTGAAGCTTTCTTT. It specifies CASSQGGGWPEAFF.

The chain uses TRBV11-2 and TRBJ1-1, with 7 bases that match TRBD1. The V gene end was trimmed by 5 bases and the J gene end by 0 bases; junction bases not matched to a gene: 6. This CDR3 is 15 amino acids long. CDR1 and CDR2 (germline): SGHAT, FQNNGV. This chain's CDR3 is CASSPLTGLNTEAFF. In DNA, the CDR3 is TGTGCCAGCAGCCCCTTGACAGGGTTGAACACTGAAGCTTTCTTT.

The chain recombines TRBV7-2 with TRBJ1-3; D ambiguous. The CDR3 is 16 amino acids. Trimming removed 5 bases from V and 2 bases from J, with 16 bases in between. CDR1 SGHTA and CDR2 FQGNSA come from the germline V gene. The CDR3 loop reads CASSKSGGVTGNTIYF. CDR3 sequence (DNA): TGTGCCAGCAGCAAGTCCGGCGGGGTTACTGGAAACACCATATATTTT.

The genes are TRBV7-3 and TRBJ2-7; the match to TRBD2 covers 14 bases. The CDR3 is 17 amino acids. The germline V gene encodes CDR1 SGHTA and CDR2 FQGTGA. The ends lost 0 bases at V and 3 bases at J; junction bases unmatched: 4. In nucleotides, the CDR3 is TGTGCCAGCAGCTTAACGTTAGGGACTAGCGGGGGCTACGAGCAGTACTTC. Amino acid sequence: CASSLTLGTSGGYEQYF. Full variable domain (missing parts from reference TRBV7-3 and TRBJ2-7): GAGVSQTPSNKVTEKGKYVELRCDPISGHTALYWYRQSLGQGPEFLIYFQGTGAADDSGLPNDRFFAVRPEGSVSTLKIQRTERGDSAVYLCASSLTLGTSGGYEQYFGPGTRLTVT.

The chain combines TRBV19 with TRBJ1-1; possibly TRBD1 for D (5 bases). From germline, CDR1 is LNHDA and CDR2 SQIVND (reference sequence). With 4 bases removed from V and 3 bases from J, the gap between germline ends came to 6 bases. The CDR3 contains 12 residues. The CDR3 sequence is CASSKGYTEAFF. The CDR3, as DNA: TGTGCCAGTAGTAAGGGGTACACTGAAGCTTTCTTT.

The V and J genes are TRBV5-5 and TRBJ1-4; 12 bases are a match to TRBD1. The CDR3 runs 18 residues. The trim removed 3 bases at V and 7 bases at J, leaving 13 bases unmatched. Germline V lookup: CDR1 SGHKS, CDR2 YYEKEE (reference sequence). The CDR3 loop is CASSSPRDRGHLAEKLFF. The CDR3 nucleotides read TGTGCCAGCAGCTCACCGCGGGACAGGGGGCACTTAGCTGAAAAACTGTTTTTT.

This chain links TRBV7-9 with TRBJ1-2; tentatively, D is TRBD1 (5 bases). The CDR3 has 14 residues. The V end lost 4 bases, the J end lost 7 bases, and 16 bases lay between the germline ends. From germline, CDR1 is SEHNR and CDR2 FQNEAQ (reference sequence). CDR3 nucleotides: TGTGCCAGCAGCTCCGCGGGGGGGATCTCTGGCTACACCTTC. Residues: CASSSAGGISGYTF.

The chain carries TRBV7-9 and TRBJ2-7, with D possibly being TRBD1 (6 bases). From germline, CDR1 is SEHNR and CDR2 FQNEAQ (reference sequence). This CDR3 has 12 amino acids. Deletions cut 5 bases from V and 9 bases from J, with 14 bases between. CDR3 bases: TGTGCCAGCAGCCTCTCACCGGACAGGCAGTACTTC. Protein sequence: CASSLSPDRQYF.

The gene calls are TRBV7-7 and TRBJ2-2; the match to TRBD2 covers 10 bases. Unmatched junction bases numbered 5, after V lost 5 bases and J lost 5 bases. Germline values: CDR1 SSHAT, CDR2 FNYEAQ (reference sequence). This CDR3 region has 15 residues. The CDR3 loop reads CASSLLAGGTGELFF. Here the CDR3 DNA reads TGTGCCAGCAGCCTTTTAGCGGGGGGAACCGGGGAGCTGTTTTTT.

This clone is a singleton in its sample. The V and J genes are TRBV7-8 and TRBJ1-5, with a tentative D call TRBD1 (6 bases). This CDR3 is built from 14 residues. Germline loops: CDR1 SGHVS, CDR2 FQNEAQ. V gave up 7 bases and J gave up 2 bases, with 12 bases separating them. CDR3 loop: CASTLGAGNQPQHF. In nucleotides, the CDR3 is TGTGCCAGCACCTTGGGGGCGGGCAATCAGCCCCAGCATTTT.

This chain joins TRBV7-8 and TRBJ1-1; 8 bases match TRBD1. The CDR3 is made up of 16 amino acids. The germline gives CDR1 SGHVS, CDR2 FQNEAQ. J gave up 0 bases and V 6 bases, and 9 bases lay outside the gene matches. DNA for the CDR3: TGTGCCAGCAGGACAGGGGCCCAGTCCTTGAACACTGAAGCTTTCTTT. Translated: CASRTGAQSLNTEAFF.

CDR3 sequence: CASSEIVGSGVFSNQPQHF. The CDR3 bases are TGCGCCAGCAGTGAGATTGTGGGGTCCGGGGTCTTTAGCAATCAGCCCCAGCATTTT. This chain links TRBV10-1 with TRBJ1-5; no clear D. V lost 2 bases and J lost 0, with 20 bases in between. This CDR3 has 19 residues. Germline V CDR1 and CDR2: WNHNN, SYGVQD (reference sequence).

DNA for the CDR3: TGTGCCAGCAGCCAGAAGACAGGGGGCCAACTCGTGAACACTGAAGCTTTCTTT. Translation: CASSQKTGGQLVNTEAFF. The chain has TRBV7-8 and TRBJ1-1, with 10 bases matching TRBD1. V trimming: 5 bases; J trimming: 0 bases; junction bases outside the gene matches: 12. Germline assignment: CDR1 SGHVS and CDR2 FQNEAQ. This CDR3 comprises 18 residues.

This rearrangement joins TRBV11-3 to TRBJ2-1; 7 bases agree with TRBD1. V gave up 1 base and J gave up 8 bases; unmatched junction bases: 11. This CDR3 spans 16 amino acids. The germline gives CDR1 SGHNT, CDR2 YENEEA. This chain's CDR3 is CASSLALWGGQDEQFF. The CDR3 bases are TGTGCCAGCAGCTTAGCTTTATGGGGCGGACAGGATGAGCAGTTCTTC.

The chain has TRBV5-1 and TRBJ2-1; the match to TRBD1 covers 7 bases. Germline loops: CDR1 SGHRS, CDR2 YFSETQ. V lost 5 bases and J lost 8; bases outside the gene matches: 13. The CDR3 has 15 residues. CDR3 bases: TGCGCCAGCAGGAGAGGGGGCTATATTGTGGATGAGCAGTTCTTC. Encoded protein: CASRRGGYIVDEQFF.

The V gene is TRBV6-2 or TRBV6-3, the J gene TRBJ2-7, with no clear D. The germline V gene has CDR1 MNHEY and CDR2 SVGEGT. The CDR3 consists of 14 residues. V lost 5 bases and J lost 0, with 11 bases in between. The DNA for the CDR3 is TGTGCCAGCAGTCTCACCAGGCGCTCCTACGAGCAGTACTTC. Translating it yields CASSLTRRSYEQYF.